The clone carrying this T cell receptor beta chain was detected once. Trimming shortened V by 3 bases and J by 5 bases, and 17 bases separated the two germline ends. The germline gives CDR1 SGDLS, CDR2 YYNGEE. The CDR3 length is 15 residues. Data came from immunoSEQ multiplex PCR; TCRdb stores just in-frame clones and leaves some out. The sample lists 85,000 to 100,000 clones; under 95% were seen once. These data belong to a study of T cell changes during pregnancy in multiple sclerosis. The V gene is TRBV9, the J gene TRBJ1-1; no reliable D call. The sequence derives from a female donor with multiple sclerosis, enrolled in a pregnancy study. The sequences come from peripheral blood, collected before pregnancy. The CDR3 here is CASSGGPGAGTEAFF. In nucleotides, the CDR3 is TGTGCCAGCAGCGGAGGACCCGGCGCGGGGACTGAAGCTTTCTTT.